A single T cell receptor beta chain is shown here with its context. These data belong to a study of blood T cell repertoires in COVID-19. Sequenced by immunoSEQ multiplex PCR; TCRdb stores in-frame clones only, minus some. The sample contains roughly 190,000 clones, more than 80% of which appear only once. This CDR3 is 13 amino acids long. From germline, CDR1 is MDHEN and CDR2 SYDVKM. V lost 6 bases, J lost 6 bases, and 4 bases stayed unmatched. The V call is TRBV28, the J call TRBJ1-4; TRBD1 matches 7 bases. This sequence originates from a man in his fifties with acute or convalescent COVID-19. The sequenced material came from peripheral blood. The CDR3 region has the DNA TGTGCCAGCAGGAGACAGGGTGATGAAAAACTGTTTTTT. It codes for CASRRQGDEKLFF.